This T cell receptor (beta chain) originates from a study of regulatory T cells in long-lasting Graves disease. Study findings and constraints: Persistent-disease Graves' patients showed less TCR diversity than new cases.

This CDR3 contains 13 residues. CDR1 and CDR2 (germline): KGHDR, SFDVKD. Deletions cut 5 bases from V and 5 bases from J, with 9 bases between. Noted time point: persistent/refractory GD, antithyroid drugs over 5 years with positive TRAb. There was RNA extracted from PBMCs, and the TCR library was made from it. Sequencing libraries for TCR beta were prepared with iRepertoire HTBI primers and Arm-PCR of CDR3 regions. Per the original data handling: Analysis of the samples identified approximately 63 TRBV and more than eleven TRBJ segments. TCRdb passed the multiplex PCR reads through MiXCR, listing each CDR3 protein once. The V and J calls were not made by the authors but by TCRdb's processing. Of approximately 350,000 distinct CDR3 sequences detected, roughly 25% appear once; the ten largest clones hold roughly a quarter. A remark on this clonotype: Antigen: not known.

The TCR originated in a woman aged 40 to 55 with Graves disease. Material: peripheral blood mononuclear cells (PBMCs), obtained when the disease was refractory, from a patient treated with antithyroid drugs. The chain has TRBV24-1 and TRBJ1-5; a possible D gene is TRBD1 (5 bases). CDR3 region: CATSGGGHQPQHF. DNA for the CDR3: TGTGCCACCAGTGGGGGGGGTCATCAGCCCCAGCATTTT.